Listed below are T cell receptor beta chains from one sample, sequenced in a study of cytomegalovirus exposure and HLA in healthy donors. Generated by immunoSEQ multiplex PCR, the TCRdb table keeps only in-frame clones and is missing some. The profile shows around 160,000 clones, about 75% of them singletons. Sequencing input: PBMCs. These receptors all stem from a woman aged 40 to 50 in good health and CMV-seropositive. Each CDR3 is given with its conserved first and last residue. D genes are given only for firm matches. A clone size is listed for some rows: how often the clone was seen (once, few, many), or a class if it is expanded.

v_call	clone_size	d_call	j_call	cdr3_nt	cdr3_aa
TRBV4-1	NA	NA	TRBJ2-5	TGCGCCAGCAGCCAACGAGCGGAAGCCCTCCAAGAGACCCAGTACTTC	CASSQRAEALQETQYF
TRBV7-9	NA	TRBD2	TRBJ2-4	TGTGCCAGCAGCACTCTAGCGGGAGCTGACATTCAGTACTTC	CASSTLAGADIQYF
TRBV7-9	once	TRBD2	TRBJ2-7	TGTGCCAGCAGCTTAGAAACTAGCGGGAGGTACGAGCAGTACTTC	CASSLETSGRYEQYF
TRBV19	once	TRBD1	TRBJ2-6	TGTGCCAGTAGTATTAGAGGACAGGGGGCTTCTGGGGCCAACGTCCTGACTTTC	CASSIRGQGASGANVLTF
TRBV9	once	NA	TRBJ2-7	TGTGCCAGCAGCGTCGGAGTTCCCCCTTACGAGCAGTACTTC	CASSVGVPPYEQYF
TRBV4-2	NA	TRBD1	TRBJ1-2	TGTGCCAGCAGCCAAGATCCGGGACAGGGTCGGAACTATGGCTACACCTTC	CASSQDPGQGRNYGYTF
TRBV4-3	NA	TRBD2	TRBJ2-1	TGCGCCAGCAGCCAAGCCGGACTAGCGGGAATAAATGAGCAGTTCTTC	CASSQAGLAGINEQFF
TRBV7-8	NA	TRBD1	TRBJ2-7	TGTGCCAGCAGCTTAGGAGGGTTGGAGGTCAGGGGGCTTCGCGAGCAGTACTTC	CASSLGGLEVRGLREQYF
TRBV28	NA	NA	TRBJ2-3	TGTGCCAGCAGCCCGACTGATTCTAGCACAGATACGCAGTATTTT	CASSPTDSSTDTQYF
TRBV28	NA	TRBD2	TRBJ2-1	TGTGCCAGCCCCCCCGGGGCGGGAGGGCCCTACAATGAGCAGTTCTTC	CASPPGAGGPYNEQFF
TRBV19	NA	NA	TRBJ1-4	TGTGCCAGTAGTATTCGGACAAGTAATGAAAAACTGTTTTTT	CASSIRTSNEKLFF
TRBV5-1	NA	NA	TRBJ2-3	TGCGCCAGCAGCTTTGGATCAGGGGGGACAGATACGCAGTATTTT	CASSFGSGGTDTQYF
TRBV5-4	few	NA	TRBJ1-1	TGTGCCAGCAGCTTGTATCGAGGATTGAACACTGAAGCTTTCTTT	CASSLYRGLNTEAFF
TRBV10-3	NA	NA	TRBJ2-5	TGTGCCATCAGTGAGTCGATGAGGAGGGGATGGGAGACCCAGTACTTC	CAISESMRRGWETQYF
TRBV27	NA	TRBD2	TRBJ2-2	TGTGCCAGCAGCCGTGCGACTAGCATCGCCGGGGAGCTGTTTTTT	CASSRATSIAGELFF
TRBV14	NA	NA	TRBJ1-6	TGTGCCAGCAGCCAAAACCAGGCTCATAATTCACCCCTCCACTTT	CASSQNQAHNSPLHF
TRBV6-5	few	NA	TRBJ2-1	TGTGCCAGCACCGAGGGTGGTCTGAACAATGAGCAGTTCTTC	CASTEGGLNNEQFF
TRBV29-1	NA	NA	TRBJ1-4	TGCAGCGTTCGACAGCCAAATGAAAAACTGTTTTTT	CSVRQPNEKLFF
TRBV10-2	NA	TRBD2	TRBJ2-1	TGCGCCAGCAGTGTCGCTAGCGGGTCCTACAATGAGCAGTTCTTC	CASSVASGSYNEQFF
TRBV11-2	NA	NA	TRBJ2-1	TGTGCCAGCAGCCCCCAGACTCCGAGATCCTACAATGAGCAGTTCTTC	CASSPQTPRSYNEQFF
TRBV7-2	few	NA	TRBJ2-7	TGTGCCAGCAGCGTCCAGCGGTCCAACCTGGCCGAGCAGTACTTC	CASSVQRSNLAEQYF
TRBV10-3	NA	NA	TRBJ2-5	TGTGCCATCAGTGAGTCTTTCGTCCGCACAGGGTCAGAGACCCAGTACTTC	CAISESFVRTGSETQYF
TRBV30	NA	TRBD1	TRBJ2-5	TGTGCCTGGAGTGGGGACAGACAAGAGACCCAGTACTTC	CAWSGDRQETQYF
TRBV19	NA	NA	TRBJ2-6	TGTGCCAGCAGAATTGGGGCCAACGTCCTGACTTTC	CASRIGANVLTF
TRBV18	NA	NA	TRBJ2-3	TGTGCCAGCTCACCAGATAGGACAACAGATACGCAGTATTTT	CASSPDRTTDTQYF
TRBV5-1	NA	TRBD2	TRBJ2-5	TGCGCCAGCAGAGGACTAGCGGACCAAGAGACCCAGTACTTC	CASRGLADQETQYF
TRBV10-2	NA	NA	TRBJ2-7	TGCGCCAGCAGTGAAGTAAGGTCGGGAGTCGCGGCCTACGAGCAGTACTTC	CASSEVRSGVAAYEQYF
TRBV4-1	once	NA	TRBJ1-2	TGCGCCAGCAGCCAAGGCACAGCTAACTATGGCTACACCTTC	CASSQGTANYGYTF
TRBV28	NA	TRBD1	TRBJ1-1	TGTGCCAGCACGGACCGACAGGGGCACACTGAAGCTTTCTTT	CASTDRQGHTEAFF
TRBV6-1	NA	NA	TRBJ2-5	TGTGCCGCCGAATTAGGGGTTGCGGAGACCCAGTACTTC	CAAELGVAETQYF
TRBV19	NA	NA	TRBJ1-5	TGTGCCACCCAGGCCGGACAGTCAGGTCAGCCCCAGCATTTT	CATQAGQSGQPQHF
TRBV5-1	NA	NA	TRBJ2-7	TGCGCCAGCAGCTTGGGAACTAGCAGCTCCTACGAGCAGTACTTC	CASSLGTSSSYEQYF
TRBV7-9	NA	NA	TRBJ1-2	TGTGCCAGCAGCTTACAGGGTGGCTACACCTTC	CASSLQGGYTF
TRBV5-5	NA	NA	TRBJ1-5	TGTGCCAGCAGCTTGGGAGGGTACAATCAGCCCCAGCATTTT	CASSLGGYNQPQHF
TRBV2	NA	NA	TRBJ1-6	TGTGCCAGCAGGGAAGGCTGGGGGAGGAATTCACCCCTCCACTTT	CASREGWGRNSPLHF
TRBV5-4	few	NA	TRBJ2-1	TGTGCCAGCAGCCCAGGCGGAGGAGCCACCTACAATGAGCAGTTCTTC	CASSPGGGATYNEQFF
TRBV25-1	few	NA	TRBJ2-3	TGTGCCAGCACTAGCACAGATACGCAGTATTTT	CASTSTDTQYF
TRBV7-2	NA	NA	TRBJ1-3	TGTGCCAGCAACCTAGTGAACTCTGGAAACACCATATATTTT	CASNLVNSGNTIYF
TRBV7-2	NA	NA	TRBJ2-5	TGTGCCAGCAGCTTAGTGGTCCCAAAGGAGGAAGAGACCCAGTACTTC	CASSLVVPKEEETQYF
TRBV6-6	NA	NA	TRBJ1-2	TGTGCCAGCAGCCATGGAGACTATGGCTACACCTTC	CASSHGDYGYTF